These T cell receptor beta chains were read from a single sample in a study of CD4+ T cells in melanoma. Clones were sequenced by immunoSEQ multiplex PCR, and TCRdb holds only the in-frame ones, with some missing. The table records around 13,000 clones, around 68% of them present only once. The sequencing input was cells from a culture (not recorded whether cultured in vitro). The receptors derive from a human donor with melanoma. The CDR3 runs from the conserved cysteine through the conserved F or W. The order of the fields is CDR3 length, J gene, V gene, CDR3 protein.

cdr3_length: 14; j_call: TRBJ1-5; v_call: TRBV6-5; cdr3_aa: CASSYLGFDQPQHF
cdr3_length: 16; j_call: TRBJ1-5; v_call: TRBV30; cdr3_aa: CAWAGTGGRLGQPQHF
cdr3_length: 18; j_call: TRBJ1-1; v_call: TRBV5-6; cdr3_aa: CASSFRSGEIPMNTEAFF
cdr3_length: 19; j_call: TRBJ2-6; v_call: TRBV4-1; cdr3_aa: CASSQVPIPPFSGANVLTF
cdr3_length: 15; j_call: TRBJ1-5; v_call: TRBV6-5; cdr3_aa: CASSRTGFSNQPQHF
cdr3_length: 12; j_call: TRBJ1-1; v_call: TRBV25-1; cdr3_aa: CASVRGNTEAFF
cdr3_length: 16; j_call: TRBJ2-5; v_call: TRBV9; cdr3_aa: CASSEGGTLYKETQYF
cdr3_length: 13; j_call: TRBJ2-1; v_call: TRBV14; cdr3_aa: CASGGISYNEQFF
cdr3_length: 15; j_call: TRBJ2-1; v_call: TRBV19; cdr3_aa: CASQPRDRVRNEQFF
cdr3_length: 14; j_call: TRBJ2-2; v_call: TRBV11-3; cdr3_aa: CASSFGTEIGELFF
cdr3_length: 15; j_call: TRBJ2-1; v_call: TRBV19; cdr3_aa: CASSRGGISYNEQFF
cdr3_length: 21; j_call: TRBJ1-2; v_call: TRBV10-2; cdr3_aa: CASSEFENPGQGPGRVRGYTF
cdr3_length: 13; j_call: TRBJ1-5; v_call: TRBV6-5; cdr3_aa: CASSEFWDQPQHF
cdr3_length: 13; j_call: TRBJ1-1; v_call: TRBV11-2; cdr3_aa: CASRRMLAPEAFF
cdr3_length: 16; j_call: TRBJ2-2; v_call: TRBV19; cdr3_aa: CASSLHGQGNTGELFF
cdr3_length: 14; j_call: TRBJ1-4; v_call: TRBV5-6; cdr3_aa: CASSAYLDREKLFF
cdr3_length: 15; j_call: TRBJ2-5; v_call: TRBV18; cdr3_aa: CASSPSAARVETQYF
cdr3_length: 16; j_call: TRBJ2-1; v_call: TRBV11-1; cdr3_aa: CASSPRDSSSYNEQFF
cdr3_length: 14; j_call: TRBJ1-2; v_call: TRBV5-6; cdr3_aa: CASSLFGKIYGYTF
cdr3_length: 14; j_call: TRBJ2-7; v_call: TRBV9; cdr3_aa: CASSVAGGTGEQYF